Below, 21 T cell receptor beta chains from the same sample are listed, as sequenced in a study of OX40 agonist ivuxolimab in advanced cancers. The table came from immunoSEQ multiplex PCR; TCRdb's copy has only in-frame clones and leaves some out. The sample shows 95,000 to 100,000 clones, about 79% of them seen only once. The material was CD4+ or CD8+ T cells sorted from blood, obtained in a trial of the OX40 agonist ivuxolimab. All receptors derive from an adult with an advanced solid tumor such as melanoma, head and neck, liver or kidney cancer.

This clone was seen a few times. This chain links TRBV4-3 with TRBJ1-1, with D tentatively TRBD1 (5 bases). V shed 0 bases and J shed 7 bases, with 15 bases lying between them. CDR3 size: 15 residues. The germline V gene has CDR1 LGHNA and CDR2 YSLEER. CDR3 DNA: TGCGCCAGCAGCCAAGAGACCGGGACGGCGTTTGAAGCTTTCTTT. It codes for CASSQETGTAFEAFF.

The chain combines TRBV9 with TRBJ1-5; D unresolved. The CDR3 sequence is 12 residues long. Germline values: CDR1 SGDLS, CDR2 YYNGEE. Trimming shortened V by 7 bases and J by 6 bases, and 11 bases separated the two germline ends. The CDR3 region is CASGQEGQPQHF. CDR3 in DNA: TGTGCCAGCGGCCAGGAGGGTCAGCCCCAGCATTTT. The full variable domain, its missing parts supplied by reference TRBV9 and TRBJ1-5, is DSGVTQTPKHLITATGQRVTLRCSPRSGDLSVYWYQQSLDQGLQFLIQYYNGEERAKGNILERFSAQQFPDLHSELNLSSLELGDSALYFCASGQEGQPQHFGDGTRLSIL.

The chain has TRBV10-3 and TRBJ2-3, with 15 bases fitting TRBD2. The ends lost 6 bases at V and 4 bases at J; junction bases unmatched: 11. CDR3 length equals 18 residues. Germline V gene data show CDR1 as ENHRY and CDR2 as SYGVKD. The CDR3, as DNA: TGTGCCATCAGGACAGGACTAGCGGGGGGGCCGGGGGCAGATACGCAGTATTTT. This translates into CAIRTGLAGGPGADTQYF.

The rearrangement uses TRBV29-1 and TRBJ1-1; no clear D. This CDR3 has 11 residues. The V and J ends lost 5 bases and 1 base respectively, with 5 bases between them. Germline CDR1 and CDR2: SQVTM and ANQGSEA. This CDR3 is CSVNTNTEAFF. CDR3 nucleotide sequence: TGCAGCGTTAACACGAACACTGAAGCTTTCTTT.

The chain has TRBV6-6 and TRBJ2-7; TRBD1 matches at 12 bases. This CDR3 is 15 amino acids long. Germline lookup yields CDR1 MNHNY and CDR2 SVGAGI (reference sequence). V lost 6 bases, J lost 3 bases, and 6 bases stayed unmatched. The CDR3 sequence: CASSPGTGGLYEQYF. The CDR3 DNA follows: TGTGCCAGCAGCCCCGGGACAGGGGGCCTCTACGAGCAGTACTTC.

The V and J genes are TRBV30 and TRBJ2-4; D might be TRBD1 or TRBD2, each matching 5 bases. CDR1 is GTSNPN, CDR2 SVGIG, per germline (reference sequence). Trimming left V 1 base short and J 7 bases short, with 5 bases between. This CDR3 region has 11 residues. CDR3 in DNA: TGTGCCTGGAGTGGGGGGAACATTCAGTACTTC. Translation gives CAWSGGNIQYF.

J is TRBJ2-3 and V is TRBV4-2; the D is unclear. CDR3 size: 13 residues. The V end was cut by 1 base, the J end by 3 bases, with 5 bases between. The germline V gene encodes CDR1 LGHNA and CDR2 YNFKEQ. CDR3 region: CASSQGHTDTQYF. The CDR3 nucleotides read TGTGCCAGCAGCCAAGGACATACAGATACGCAGTATTTT.

The rearrangement joins TRBV7-6 to TRBJ1-3, with a possible D match to TRBD1 (6 bases). V was shortened by 4 bases and J by 4 bases, with 11 bases between the two germline ends. From germline, CDR1 is SGHVS and CDR2 FNYEAQ. The CDR3 extends over 14 amino acids. The CDR3 spells CASSSIRGGNTIYF. The CDR3 nucleotides read TGTGCCAGCAGCTCCATTAGGGGGGGAAACACCATATATTTT.

The chain combines TRBV27 with TRBJ2-3; the D gene is possibly TRBD1 (5 bases). CDR1 and CDR2 (germline): MNHEY, SMNVEV (reference sequence). Deletions cut 3 bases from V and 2 bases from J, with 18 bases between. There are 17 residues in the CDR3. CDR3 coding DNA: TGTGCCAGCAGTTTTCTCCCCAGGGATGAGTCCACAGATACGCAGTATTTT. Translated, it gives CASSFLPRDESTDTQYF.

The chain is built from TRBV28 and TRBJ1-1; 7 positions match TRBD1. This CDR3 is built from 13 residues. Per germline, CDR1 MDHEN and CDR2 SYDVKM. Losses at the gene ends were 7 bases for V and 1 base for J; bases not matched to a gene: 3. The CDR3 sequence: CASTWTGNTEAFF. In DNA, the CDR3 is TGTGCCAGCACATGGACAGGGAACACTGAAGCTTTCTTT.

The chain couples TRBV7-2 to TRBJ2-7; D gene ambiguous. The CDR3 is 14 amino acids. Trimming pared 0 bases from V and 2 bases from J, leaving 8 bases between. In germline, CDR1 is SGHTA, CDR2 FQGNSA. The CDR3 coding sequence is TGTGCCAGCAGCTTAGCACGAAGCACCTACGAGCAGTACTTC. Amino acids: CASSLARSTYEQYF.

The V call is TRBV19, the J call TRBJ1-2; a possible D gene is TRBD1 (5 bases). This CDR3 comprises 12 residues. V was cut by 10 bases and J by 5 bases, with 14 bases left in between. Per the germline V gene, CDR1 is LNHDA and CDR2 is SQIVND (reference sequence). The CDR3 DNA sequence: TGTGCCACTCGGGACCCCCCTTATGGCTACACCTTC. Translation gives CATRDPPYGYTF.

The rearrangement uses TRBV7-2 and TRBJ1-3; 7 bases map to TRBD1. Germline V gene sequence: CDR1 SGHTA, CDR2 FQGNSA. This CDR3 spans 14 amino acids. J gave up 3 bases and V 4 bases, and 3 bases lay outside the gene matches. CDR3 sequence: CASSSQGIGNTIYF. As DNA, the CDR3 is TGTGCCAGCAGCTCACAGGGGATTGGAAACACCATATATTTT.

In this sample, this clone turned up a few times. The rearrangement links TRBV28 to TRBJ1-1; no reliable D call. The CDR3 has 14 amino acids. Germline V CDR1 and CDR2: MDHEN, SYDVKM. V gave up 10 bases and J gave up 4 bases, with 19 bases separating them. The CDR3 reads CAIRDGLSSTEAFF. As DNA, the CDR3 is TGTGCCATCCGAGACGGGCTAAGTAGCACTGAAGCTTTCTTT.

This clone occurred a few times. The rearrangement links TRBV11-2 to TRBJ2-7, with TRBD2 matching 8 bases. Germline V gene sequence: CDR1 SGHAT, CDR2 FQNNGV. V was clipped by 3 bases and J by 7 bases; unmatched bases: 8. The CDR3 runs 14 residues. CDR3 protein: CASSFRGGRYEQYF. CDR3 nucleotides: TGTGCCAGCAGCTTTCGAGGCGGGAGGTATGAGCAGTACTTC.

This clone came up once. The chain has TRBV7-8 and TRBJ1-1; D is perhaps TRBD1 (6 bases). CDR1 is SGHVS and CDR2 is FQNEAQ in the germline V gene. The CDR3 has 12 residues. Trimming stripped 5 bases from V and 6 bases from J, with 10 bases between. CDR3 amino acids: CASSSQGSEAFF. The CDR3 region has the DNA TGTGCCAGCAGCAGTCAGGGGTCTGAAGCTTTCTTT.

The chain carries TRBV2 and TRBJ2-3; tentatively, D is TRBD2 (6 bases). This CDR3 has 17 residues. Trimming removed 0 bases from V and 4 bases from J, with 17 bases in between. CDR1 is SNHLY and CDR2 is FYNNEI in the germline V gene. The CDR3 nucleotides read TGTGCCAGCAGTGAAGCGGCTGCGGGAACCTTCTCAGATACGCAGTATTTT. Protein product: CASSEAAAGTFSDTQYF.

The rearrangement uses TRBV5-6 and TRBJ1-2; D not resolved. Germline values: CDR1 SGHDT, CDR2 YYEEEE. V was pared by 3 bases and J by 0 bases, with 15 bases between. The length of the CDR3 is 16 residues. The CDR3 loop reads CASSYSQAYPNYGYTF. DNA for the CDR3: TGTGCCAGCAGCTACAGCCAGGCCTATCCTAACTATGGCTACACCTTC.

The chain is built from TRBV6-5 and TRBJ1-3, with D unclear. V lost 6 bases and J lost 3, with 12 bases in between. In germline, CDR1 is MNHEY, CDR2 SVGAGI. The CDR3 extends over 14 amino acids. The CDR3 DNA reads TGTGCCAGCAGCTCCGGGCAGCATGGAAACACCATATATTTT. Amino acid sequence: CASSSGQHGNTIYF.

The chain joins TRBV19 to TRBJ1-5; TRBD1 might be the D (5 bases). The CDR3 runs to 14 residues. The V end was cut by 3 bases, the J end by 9 bases, with 15 bases between. The germline CDR1 and CDR2 sequences are LNHDA and SQIVND (reference sequence). The CDR3 DNA reads as TGTGCCAGTAGTATGAGGGGCCCGCGGGGGCCCCAGCATTTT. The encoded protein is CASSMRGPRGPQHF.

CDR3 sequence: CASSPREVRGLGEQYF. Here the CDR3 DNA reads TGTGCCAGCTCACCACGCGAGGTCAGGGGGCTTGGCGAGCAGTACTTC. The genes are TRBV18 and TRBJ2-7, with 8 positions matching TRBD1. Germline CDR1 KGHSH, CDR2 LQKENI. Trimming removed 1 base from V and 6 bases from J; junction bases left unmatched: 11. CDR3 length equals 16 residues. The full variable domain, with the rest looked up from reference TRBV18 and TRBJ2-7, is NAGVMQNPRHLVRRRGQEARLRCSPMKGHSHVYWYRQLPEEGLKFMVYLQKENIIDESGMPKERFSAEFPKEGPSILRIQQVVRGDSAAYFCASSPREVRGLGEQYFGPGTRLTVT.